This T cell receptor beta chain was observed in a study of cytomegalovirus exposure and HLA in healthy donors. Overall study: An early data release held 79 million or so unique TCRs from HLA-typed donors.

V dropped 4 bases and J dropped 8 bases, with 7 bases sitting between them. In germline, CDR1 is SGHNT, CDR2 YYREEE (reference sequence). The CDR3 runs 11 residues. PCR involved 60 Vbeta and 13 Jbeta primers. Libraries were prepared by immunoSEQ multiplex PCR; TCRdb keeps only in-frame clonotypes and omits some of them. The table lists under 200,000 clones, 60% to 85% of them singletons, with more than 3.5% in the top ten. Sequencing was done on a sample of PBMCs. The chain combines TRBV5-4 with TRBJ1-3; D is undetermined. The clonotype was recovered from a man aged 25-45 years in good health and CMV-seropositive. The CDR3 DNA reads TGTGCCAGCAGCGGGCCCGACACCATATATTTT. Protein product: CASSGPDTIYF.